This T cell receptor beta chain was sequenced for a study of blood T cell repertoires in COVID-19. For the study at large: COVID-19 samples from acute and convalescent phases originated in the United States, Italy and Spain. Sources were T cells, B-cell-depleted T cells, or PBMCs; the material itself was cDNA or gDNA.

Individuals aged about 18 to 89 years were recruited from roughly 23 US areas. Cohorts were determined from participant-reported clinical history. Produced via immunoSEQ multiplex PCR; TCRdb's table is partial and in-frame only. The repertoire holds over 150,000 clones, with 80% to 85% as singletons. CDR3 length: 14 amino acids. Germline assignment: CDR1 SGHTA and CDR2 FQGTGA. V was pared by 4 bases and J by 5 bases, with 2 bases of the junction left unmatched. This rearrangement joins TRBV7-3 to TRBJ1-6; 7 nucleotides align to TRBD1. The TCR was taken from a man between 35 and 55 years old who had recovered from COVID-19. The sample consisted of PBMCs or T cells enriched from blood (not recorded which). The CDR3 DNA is TGTGCCAGCAGCTCGACAGGGAATAATTCACCCCTCCACTTT. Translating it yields CASSSTGNNSPLHF.